The T cell receptor (beta chain) under discussion was sequenced for a study of blood T cell repertoires in COVID-19. Study information: Collection of acute and convalescent COVID-19 samples took place in the United States, Italy and Spain. T cells, B-cell-depleted T cells, or PBMCs provided the cDNA or gDNA that served as material.

Original analysis: Scientists estimated how many nucleated cells there were by amplifying reference gene primers. Repertoires were generated with immunoSEQ multiplex PCR, while TCRdb's copy carries only in-frame clones and drops some. The V and J calls and clone size come from that table; D and trimming were worked out from the DNA. The repertoire includes around 91,000 clones, 85% of them detected once, and around 38% sits in the top ten. Germline V lookup: CDR1 MNHEY, CDR2 SMNVEV (reference sequence). V was shortened by 2 bases and J by 4 bases, with 11 bases between the two germline ends. The CDR3 length is 14 residues.

This TCR was sampled from a man older than 75 with acute or convalescent COVID-19. The chain combines TRBV27 with TRBJ1-1; weak D call: TRBD1 (6 bases). The sequencing sample was made of peripheral blood. The CDR3 here is CASSLVRGTTEAFF. CDR3 coding DNA: TGTGCCAGCAGTTTAGTGAGGGGGACCACTGAAGCTTTCTTT.